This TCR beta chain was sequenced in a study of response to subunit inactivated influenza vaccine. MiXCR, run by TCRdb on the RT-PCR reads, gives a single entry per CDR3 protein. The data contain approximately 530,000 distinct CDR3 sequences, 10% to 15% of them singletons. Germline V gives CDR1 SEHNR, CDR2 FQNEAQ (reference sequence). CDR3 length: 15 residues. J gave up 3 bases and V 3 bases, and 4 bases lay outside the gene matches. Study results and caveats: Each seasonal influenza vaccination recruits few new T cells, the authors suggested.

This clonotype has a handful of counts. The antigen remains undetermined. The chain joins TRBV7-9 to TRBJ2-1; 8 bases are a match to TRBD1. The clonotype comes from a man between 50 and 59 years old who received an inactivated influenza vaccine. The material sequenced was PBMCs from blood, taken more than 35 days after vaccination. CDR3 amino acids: CASSFLGQGYNEQFF. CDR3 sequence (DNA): TGTGCCAGCAGCTTCCTCGGACAGGGCTACAATGAGCAGTTCTTC.